These 2 T cell receptor beta chains were sequenced from one sample in a study of blood T cell repertoires in COVID-19. Clones were sequenced by immunoSEQ multiplex PCR, and TCRdb holds only the in-frame ones, with some missing. Here the sample spans under 300,000 clones, less than 90% being singletons. The sequenced sample consisted of peripheral blood. The source of these receptors is a man aged 60 to 69 with acute or convalescent COVID-19.

The J gene is TRBJ1-1, the V gene TRBV14; D gene uncertain. The germline V and J ends were trimmed by 4 bases and 0 bases, with 12 bases remaining between them. This CDR3 region has 15 residues. Germline lookup yields CDR1 SGHDN and CDR2 FVKESK. The CDR3 nucleotides are TGTGCCAGCAGCCCTTACGGGAGGATGAACACTGAAGCTTTCTTT. Protein sequence: CASSPYGRMNTEAFF.

Concerning this clone itself: No DNA is shown, since the ends of the CDR3 on it are uncertain; the CDR3 is the one TCRdb lists. The gene calls are TRBV6-5 and TRBJ2-4; the D segment call TRBD2 is taken from the table without a DNA check. Both ends counted, the CDR3 spans 16 residues. Per germline, CDR1 MNHEY and CDR2 SVGAGI. The CDR3 loop is CASSSSREGTKNIQYF.